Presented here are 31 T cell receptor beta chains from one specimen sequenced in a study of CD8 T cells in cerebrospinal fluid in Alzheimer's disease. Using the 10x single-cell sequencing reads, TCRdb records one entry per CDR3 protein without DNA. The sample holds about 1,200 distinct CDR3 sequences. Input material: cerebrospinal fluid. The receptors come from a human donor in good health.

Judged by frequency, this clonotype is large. This chain's CDR3 is CASSSDGTANTEAFF. The genes are TRBV11-3 and TRBJ1-1; TCRdb's D gene call, TRBD1, goes unchecked for lack of DNA. CDR1 is SGHNT and CDR2 is YENEEA in the germline V gene. The CDR3 has 15 residues.

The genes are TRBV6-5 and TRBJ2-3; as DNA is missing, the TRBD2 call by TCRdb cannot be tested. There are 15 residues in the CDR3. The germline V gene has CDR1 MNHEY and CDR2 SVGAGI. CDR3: CASSSLAGGQDTQYF.

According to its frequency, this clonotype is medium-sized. This CDR3 reads CASSFLRDQPQHF. This sequence joins TRBV12-3 or TRBV12-4 and TRBJ1-5; TCRdb names TRBD1, which stays unverified in the absence of DNA. The CDR3 is 13 amino acids.

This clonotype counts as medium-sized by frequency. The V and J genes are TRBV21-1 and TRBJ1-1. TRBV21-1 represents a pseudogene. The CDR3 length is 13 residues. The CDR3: CASSKDCRAEAFF.

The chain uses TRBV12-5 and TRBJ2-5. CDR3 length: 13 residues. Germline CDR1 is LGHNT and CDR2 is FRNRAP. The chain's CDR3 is CASGLGGGETQYF.

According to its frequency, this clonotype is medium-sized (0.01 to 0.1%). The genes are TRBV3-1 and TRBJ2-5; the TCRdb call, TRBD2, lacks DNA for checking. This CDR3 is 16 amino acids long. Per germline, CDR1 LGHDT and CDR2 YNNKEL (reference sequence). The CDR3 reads CASSQGGSGRRETQYF.

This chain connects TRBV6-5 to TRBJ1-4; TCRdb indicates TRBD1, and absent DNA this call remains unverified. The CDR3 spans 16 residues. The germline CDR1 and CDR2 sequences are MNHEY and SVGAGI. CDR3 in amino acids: CASSYPVLSPHEKLFF.

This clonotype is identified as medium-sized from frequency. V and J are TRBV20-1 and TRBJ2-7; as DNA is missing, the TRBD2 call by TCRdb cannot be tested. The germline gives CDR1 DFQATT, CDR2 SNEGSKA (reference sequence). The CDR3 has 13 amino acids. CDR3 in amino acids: CSAGSGATYEQYF.

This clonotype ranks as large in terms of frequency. The CDR3 loop is CASSSLQGYEQYF. This chain links TRBV7-2 with TRBJ2-7; TCRdb names TRBD1, which stays unverified in the absence of DNA. Per the germline V gene, CDR1 is SGHTA and CDR2 is FQGNSA. The length of the CDR3 is 13 residues.

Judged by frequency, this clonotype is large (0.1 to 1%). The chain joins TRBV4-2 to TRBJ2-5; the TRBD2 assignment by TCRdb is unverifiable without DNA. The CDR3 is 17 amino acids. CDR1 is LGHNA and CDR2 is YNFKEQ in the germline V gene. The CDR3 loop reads CASSQELITSGRETQYF.

CDR3: CASSFGANMNTEAFF. The rearrangement uses TRBV7-9 and TRBJ1-1. The CDR3 is 15 amino acids. CDR1 is SEHNR and CDR2 is FQNEAQ in the germline V gene (reference sequence).

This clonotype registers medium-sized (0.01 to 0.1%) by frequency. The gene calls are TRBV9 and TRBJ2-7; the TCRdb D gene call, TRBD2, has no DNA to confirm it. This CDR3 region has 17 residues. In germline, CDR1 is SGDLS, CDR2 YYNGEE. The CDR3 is CASSVPGLAESGCEQYF.

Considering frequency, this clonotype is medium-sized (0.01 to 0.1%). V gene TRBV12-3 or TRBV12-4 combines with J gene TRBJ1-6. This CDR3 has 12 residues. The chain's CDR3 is CASSFGNSPLHF.

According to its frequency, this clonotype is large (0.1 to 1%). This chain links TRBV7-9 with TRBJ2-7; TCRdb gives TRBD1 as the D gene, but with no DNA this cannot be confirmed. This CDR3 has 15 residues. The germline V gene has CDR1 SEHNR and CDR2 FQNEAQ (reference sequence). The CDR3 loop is CASSQTGGSSYEQYF.

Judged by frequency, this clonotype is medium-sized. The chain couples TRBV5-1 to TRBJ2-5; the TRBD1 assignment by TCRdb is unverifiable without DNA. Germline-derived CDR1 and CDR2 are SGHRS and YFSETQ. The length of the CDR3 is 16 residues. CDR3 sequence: CASSLGGTGGQETQYF.

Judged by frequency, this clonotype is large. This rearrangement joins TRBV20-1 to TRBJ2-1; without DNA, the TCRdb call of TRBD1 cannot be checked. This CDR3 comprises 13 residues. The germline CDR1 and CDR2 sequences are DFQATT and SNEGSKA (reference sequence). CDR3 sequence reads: CSAPTNEGSEQFF.

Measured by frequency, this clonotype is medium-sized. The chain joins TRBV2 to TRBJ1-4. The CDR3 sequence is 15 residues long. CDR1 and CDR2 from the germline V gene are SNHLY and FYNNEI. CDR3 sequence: CASSEGEVLNEKLFF.

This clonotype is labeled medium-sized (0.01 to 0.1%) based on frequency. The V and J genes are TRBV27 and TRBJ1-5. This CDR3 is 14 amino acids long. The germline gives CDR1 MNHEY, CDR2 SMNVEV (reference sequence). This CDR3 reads CASSLASSNQPQHF.

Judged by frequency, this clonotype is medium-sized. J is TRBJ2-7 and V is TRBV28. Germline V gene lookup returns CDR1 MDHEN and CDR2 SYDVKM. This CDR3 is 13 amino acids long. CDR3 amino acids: CASSLASLYEQYF.

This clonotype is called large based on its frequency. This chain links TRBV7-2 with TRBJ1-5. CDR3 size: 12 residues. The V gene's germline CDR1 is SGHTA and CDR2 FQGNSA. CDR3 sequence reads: CASSLDNQPQHF.

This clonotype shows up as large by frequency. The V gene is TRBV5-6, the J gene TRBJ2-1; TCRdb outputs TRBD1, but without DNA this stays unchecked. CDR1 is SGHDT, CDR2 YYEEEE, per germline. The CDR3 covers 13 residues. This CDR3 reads CASSWGTVNEQFF.

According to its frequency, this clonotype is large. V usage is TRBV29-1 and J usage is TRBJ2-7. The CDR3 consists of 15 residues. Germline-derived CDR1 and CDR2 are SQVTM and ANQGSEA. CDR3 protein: CSVKEATLVTYEQYF.

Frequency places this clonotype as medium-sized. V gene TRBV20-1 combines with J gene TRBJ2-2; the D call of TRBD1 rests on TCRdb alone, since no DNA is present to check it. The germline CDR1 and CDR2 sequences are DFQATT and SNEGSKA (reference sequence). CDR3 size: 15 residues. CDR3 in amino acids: CSARDDRGSHGELFF.

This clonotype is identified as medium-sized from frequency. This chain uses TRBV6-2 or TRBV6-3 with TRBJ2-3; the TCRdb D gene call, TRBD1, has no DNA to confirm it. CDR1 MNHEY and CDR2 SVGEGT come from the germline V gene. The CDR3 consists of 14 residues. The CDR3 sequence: CASRGQGLTDTQYF.

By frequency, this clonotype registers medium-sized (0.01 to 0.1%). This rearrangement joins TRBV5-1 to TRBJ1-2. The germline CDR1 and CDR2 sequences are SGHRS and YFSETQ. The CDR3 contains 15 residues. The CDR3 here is CASSSTSGRSYGYTF.

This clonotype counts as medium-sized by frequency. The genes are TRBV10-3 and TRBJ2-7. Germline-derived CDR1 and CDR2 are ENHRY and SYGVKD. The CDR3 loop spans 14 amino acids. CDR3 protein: CAISESVTTYEQYF.

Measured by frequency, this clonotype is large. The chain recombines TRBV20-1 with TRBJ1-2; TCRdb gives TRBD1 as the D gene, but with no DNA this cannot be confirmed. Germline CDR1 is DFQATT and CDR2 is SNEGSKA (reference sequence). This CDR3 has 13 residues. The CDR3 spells CSAGVGGGYGYTF.

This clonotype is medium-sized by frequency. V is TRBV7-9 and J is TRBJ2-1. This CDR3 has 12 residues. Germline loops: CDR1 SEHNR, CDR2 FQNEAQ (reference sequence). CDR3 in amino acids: CASSLDTSEQFF.

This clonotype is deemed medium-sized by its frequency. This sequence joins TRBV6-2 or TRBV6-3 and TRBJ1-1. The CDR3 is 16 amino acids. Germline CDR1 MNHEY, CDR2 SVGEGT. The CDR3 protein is CASSYLADRMNTEAFF.

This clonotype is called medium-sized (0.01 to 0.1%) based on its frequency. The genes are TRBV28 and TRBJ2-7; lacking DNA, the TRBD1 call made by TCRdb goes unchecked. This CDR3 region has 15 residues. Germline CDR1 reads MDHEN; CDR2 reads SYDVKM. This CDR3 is CASSITGGLSYEQYF.

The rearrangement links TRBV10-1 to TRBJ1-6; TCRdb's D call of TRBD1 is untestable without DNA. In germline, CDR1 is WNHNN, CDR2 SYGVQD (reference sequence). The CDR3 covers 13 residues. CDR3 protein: CASSGGWRSPLHF.